This T cell receptor (beta chain) was recovered during a study of CD8 T cells in Susac syndrome. RNA, at roughly 0.45 to 1 ug, was reverse transcribed with random hexamers. A single record per CDR3 protein comes from TCRdb applying MiXCR to the immunoSEQ multiplex PCR reads. The data contain about 200,000 distinct CDR3 sequences, roughly 96% of them singletons. The sequenced sample was CD4+ T cells from PBMCs. This sequence originates from a human donor with multiple sclerosis.

The CDR3 is CSGVSGGASSYEQYF. The CDR3 bases are TGCAGTGGGGTTAGCGGGGGTGCTAGCTCCTACGAGCAGTACTTC. The chain combines TRBV20-1 with TRBJ2-7; 9 bases align to TRBD2. The V gene's germline CDR1 is DFQATT and CDR2 SNEGSKA (reference sequence). The trim removed 7 bases at V and 0 bases at J, leaving 10 bases unmatched. The CDR3 has 15 amino acids.